This section outlines one T cell receptor beta chain sequence together with its context. Its target is unknown. cDNA synthesis used the whole RNA isolate, giving expressed TCRB sequences. Clones were sequenced by immunoSEQ multiplex PCR, and TCRdb holds only the in-frame ones, with some missing. Seen here are 200,000 to 300,000 clones, 55% to 70% observed once, and the top ten hold 0.053%. This sample was taken from a study of beta chain features in type 1 diabetes. This CDR3 has 13 residues. The V gene lost 0 bases and the J gene lost 2 bases, with 7 bases spanning the gap. Looked up from germline, CDR1 is GTSNPN and CDR2 is SVGIG (reference sequence). Study-wide findings and caveats: In all four CD4+ subsets, TCRB CDR3 length was significantly, moderately reduced in type 1 diabetes.

This receptor was taken from a man aged 25 to 45 in good health. The V and J genes are TRBV30 and TRBJ2-5; D is unresolved. Sample: naive CD4+ T cells from blood. Here the CDR3 reads CAWSVGRQETQYF. Written as DNA, the CDR3 is TGTGCCTGGAGTGTAGGGCGGCAAGAGACCCAGTACTTC.